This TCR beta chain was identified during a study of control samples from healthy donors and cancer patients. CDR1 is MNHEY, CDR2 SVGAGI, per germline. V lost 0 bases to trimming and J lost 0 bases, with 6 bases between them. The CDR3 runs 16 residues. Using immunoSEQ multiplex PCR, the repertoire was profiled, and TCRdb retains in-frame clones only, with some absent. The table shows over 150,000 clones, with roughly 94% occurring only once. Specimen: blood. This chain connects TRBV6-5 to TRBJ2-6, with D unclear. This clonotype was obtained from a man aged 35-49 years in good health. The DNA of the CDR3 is TGTGCCAGCAGTTACTCGAGGCGCTCTGGGGCCAACGTCCTGACTTTC. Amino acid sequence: CASSYSRRSGANVLTF.